A single sample gave rise to the 7 T cell receptor beta chains below, sequenced in a study of shared clonotypes between healthy human individuals. Measured with immunoSEQ multiplex PCR; TCRdb has only the in-frame clones, and not every one. The sample shows some 530,000 clones, roughly 80% of them seen only once. Sequencing was performed on PBMCs. The source is a woman in her forties in good health. Some clones in this sample may be carry-over from other donors' samples.

The CDR3 sequence: CASSLEMDIEAFF. The CDR3 nucleotides are TGTGCCAGCAGCTTAGAGATGGATATCGAAGCTTTCTTT. The chain links TRBV11-2 to TRBJ1-1; D call uncertain. V was trimmed by 0 bases and J by 8 bases, leaving 10 bases between them. Per the germline V gene, CDR1 is SGHAT and CDR2 is FQNNGV. The CDR3 spans 13 residues.

The CDR3 bases are TGTGCCAGCAGCACCCTCCGGGACAGGGAAAGATGGTGCAATCAGCCCCAGCATTTT. Protein product: CASSTLRDRERWCNQPQHF. The chain couples TRBV7-3 to TRBJ1-5; 9 bases line up with TRBD1. The CDR3 has 19 residues. Germline V lookup: CDR1 SGHTA, CDR2 FQGTGA. V lost 5 bases and J lost 2; bases outside the gene matches: 16. Variable domain in full (rest from reference TRBV7-3 and TRBJ1-5): GAGVSQTPSNKVTEKGKYVELRCDPISGHTALYWYRQSLGQGPEFLIYFQGTGAADDSGLPNDRFFAVRPEGSVSTLKIQRTERGDSAVYLCASSTLRDRERWCNQPQHFGDGTRLSIL.

With regard to this clone: A read error is the likely source, as a far larger clone sits one nucleotide away. Other DNA variants within this sample encode the same CDR3. This rearrangement joins TRBV7-9 to TRBJ1-4; TRBD1 might be the D (6 bases). Germline values: CDR1 SEHNR, CDR2 FQNEAQ (reference sequence). Trimming took 3 bases from V and 7 from J, leaving 18 bases between them. The CDR3 spans 16 residues. The CDR3 DNA reads as TGTGCCAGCAGCTTGAGTTCGGGTCAAGGGGGTGAAAAACTGTTTTTT. It yields the protein CASSLSSGQGGEKLFF.

J is TRBJ2-3 and V is TRBV14; maybe TRBD1 (5 bases). This CDR3 comprises 12 residues. Deletions cut 3 bases from V and 6 bases from J, with 7 bases between. Germline V gene sequence: CDR1 SGHDN, CDR2 FVKESK. The CDR3: CASSHRADTQYF. The CDR3 DNA follows: TGTGCCAGCAGCCACAGGGCGGATACGCAGTATTTT.

As regards this clone: A single base separates this from a much larger clone, so it may be a read error. The chain couples TRBV30 to TRBJ2-4, with D possibly matching TRBD2 (5 bases). This CDR3 has 14 amino acids. V shed 2 bases and J shed 6 bases, with 14 bases lying between them. CDR1 is GTSNPN, CDR2 SVGIG, per germline (reference sequence). Here the CDR3 DNA reads TGTGCCTGGAGTTCACGCGGACGGGGAAACATTCAGTACTTC. Its translation is CAWSSRGRGNIQYF.

The J gene is TRBJ2-2, the V gene TRBV9; D is perhaps TRBD1 (5 bases). V lost 4 bases, J lost 4 bases, and 14 bases lay in between. Germline assignment: CDR1 SGDLS and CDR2 YYNGEE. The CDR3 is 15 residues long. CDR3 residues: CASSWTSLATGELFF. CDR3 in DNA: TGTGCCAGCAGCTGGACAAGCCTCGCCACCGGGGAGCTGTTTTTT.

This chain connects TRBV5-4 to TRBJ2-5; TRBD1 matches at 8 bases. V gave up 1 base and J gave up 5 bases; unmatched junction bases: 10. The V gene's germline CDR1 is SGHNT and CDR2 YYREEE (reference sequence). This CDR3 spans 16 amino acids. CDR3 loop: CASSLPGQGGGETQYF. The CDR3 DNA sequence: TGTGCCAGCAGCTTGCCTGGACAGGGTGGTGGGGAGACCCAGTACTTC.